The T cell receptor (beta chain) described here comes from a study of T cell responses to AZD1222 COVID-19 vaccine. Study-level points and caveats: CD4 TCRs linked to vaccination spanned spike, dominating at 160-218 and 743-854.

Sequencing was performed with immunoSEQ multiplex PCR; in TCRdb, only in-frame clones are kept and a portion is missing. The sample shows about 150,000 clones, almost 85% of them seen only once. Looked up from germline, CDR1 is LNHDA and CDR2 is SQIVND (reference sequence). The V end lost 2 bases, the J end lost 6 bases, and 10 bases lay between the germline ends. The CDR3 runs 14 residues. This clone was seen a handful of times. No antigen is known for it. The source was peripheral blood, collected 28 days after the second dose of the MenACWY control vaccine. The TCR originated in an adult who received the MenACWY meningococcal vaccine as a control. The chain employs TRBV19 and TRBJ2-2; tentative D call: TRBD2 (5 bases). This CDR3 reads CASSIKTLAGELFF. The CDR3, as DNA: TGTGCCAGTAGTATAAAGACACTAGCCGGGGAGCTGTTTTTT.